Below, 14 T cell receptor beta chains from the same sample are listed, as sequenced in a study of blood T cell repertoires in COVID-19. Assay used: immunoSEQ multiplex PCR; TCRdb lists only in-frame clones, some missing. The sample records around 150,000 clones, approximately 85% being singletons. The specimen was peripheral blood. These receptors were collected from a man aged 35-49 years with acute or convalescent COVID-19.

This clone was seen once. The DNA of the CDR3 is TGTGCCAGCAGCTTAACGTCTGGGACAGGGGAGCAGTACTTC. Amino acid sequence: CASSLTSGTGEQYF. The chain couples TRBV7-3 to TRBJ2-7; TRBD1 matches at 9 bases. CDR1 is SGHTA, CDR2 FQGTGA, per germline. V was clipped by 0 bases and J by 7 bases; unmatched bases: 4. The CDR3 contains 14 residues.

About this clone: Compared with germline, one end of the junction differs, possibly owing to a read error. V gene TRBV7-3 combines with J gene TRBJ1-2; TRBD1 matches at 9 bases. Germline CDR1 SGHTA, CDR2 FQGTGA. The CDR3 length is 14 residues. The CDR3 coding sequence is TGTGCCAGCACCTTAGGGACAGGGATAAATGGCTACACCTTC. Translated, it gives CASTLGTGINGYTF.

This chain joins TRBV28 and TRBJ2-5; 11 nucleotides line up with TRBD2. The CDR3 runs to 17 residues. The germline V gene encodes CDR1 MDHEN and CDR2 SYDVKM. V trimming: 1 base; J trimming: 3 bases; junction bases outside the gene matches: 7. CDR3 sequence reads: CASSLFPGLAEKETQYF. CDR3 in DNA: TGTGCCAGCAGTTTATTCCCGGGACTAGCGGAGAAAGAGACCCAGTACTTC.

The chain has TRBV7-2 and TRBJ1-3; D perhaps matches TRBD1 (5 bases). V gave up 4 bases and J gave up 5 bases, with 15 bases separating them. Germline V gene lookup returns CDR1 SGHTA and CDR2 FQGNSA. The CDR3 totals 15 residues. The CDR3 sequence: CASSWGVGDRNTIYF. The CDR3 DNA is TGTGCCAGCAGCTGGGGGGTTGGGGATAGAAACACCATATATTTT.

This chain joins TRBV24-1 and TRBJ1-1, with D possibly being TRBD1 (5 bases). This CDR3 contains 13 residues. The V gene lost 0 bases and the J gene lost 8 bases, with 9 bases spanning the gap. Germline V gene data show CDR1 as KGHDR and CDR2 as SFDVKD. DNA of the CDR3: TGTGCCACCAGTGATTTGCGGGGGGAAGAAGCTTTCTTT. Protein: CATSDLRGEEAFF.

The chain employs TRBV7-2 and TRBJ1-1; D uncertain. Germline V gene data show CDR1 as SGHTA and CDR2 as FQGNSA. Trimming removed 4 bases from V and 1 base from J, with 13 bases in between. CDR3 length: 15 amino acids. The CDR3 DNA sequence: TGTGCCAGCAGCTACCGGAGGCAGGCGAACACTGAAGCTTTCTTT. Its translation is CASSYRRQANTEAFF.

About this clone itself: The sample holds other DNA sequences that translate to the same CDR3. CDR3: CASSQRQGLNTEAFF. The CDR3, as DNA: TGTGCCAGCAGCCAACGACAGGGGTTGAACACTGAAGCTTTCTTT. V is TRBV3-1 (or the pseudogene TRBV3-2) and J is TRBJ1-1; 8 nucleotides match TRBD1. The CDR3 totals 15 residues. The junction had 2 bases not matched to a gene; V was cut back by 2 bases and J by 0 bases. CDR1 is LGHDT, CDR2 YNNKEL, per germline (reference sequence).

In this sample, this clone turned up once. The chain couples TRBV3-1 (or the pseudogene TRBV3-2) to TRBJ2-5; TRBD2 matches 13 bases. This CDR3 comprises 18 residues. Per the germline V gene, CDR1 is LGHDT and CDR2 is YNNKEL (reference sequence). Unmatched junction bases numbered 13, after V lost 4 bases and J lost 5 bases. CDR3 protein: CASSRLPHTSGGAETQYF. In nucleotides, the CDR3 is TGTGCCAGCAGCCGGCTCCCCCACACTAGCGGGGGGGCTGAGACCCAGTACTTC.

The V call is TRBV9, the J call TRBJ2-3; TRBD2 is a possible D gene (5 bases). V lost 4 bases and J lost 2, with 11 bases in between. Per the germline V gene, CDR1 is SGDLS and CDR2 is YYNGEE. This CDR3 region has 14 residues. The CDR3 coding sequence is TGTGCCAGCAGCCCGAGGACTGACACAGATACGCAGTATTTT. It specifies CASSPRTDTDTQYF.

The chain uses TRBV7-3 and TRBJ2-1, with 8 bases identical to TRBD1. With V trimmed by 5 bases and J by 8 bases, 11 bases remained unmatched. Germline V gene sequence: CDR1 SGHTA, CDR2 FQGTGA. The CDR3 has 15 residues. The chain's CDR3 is CASSPNPTGADEQFF. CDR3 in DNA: TGTGCCAGCAGCCCGAATCCGACAGGGGCTGATGAGCAGTTCTTC. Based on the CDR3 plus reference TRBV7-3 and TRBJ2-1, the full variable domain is GAGVSQTPSNKVTEKGKYVELRCDPISGHTALYWYRQSLGQGPEFLIYFQGTGAADDSGLPNDRFFAVRPEGSVSTLKIQRTERGDSAVYLCASSPNPTGADEQFFGPGTRLTVL.

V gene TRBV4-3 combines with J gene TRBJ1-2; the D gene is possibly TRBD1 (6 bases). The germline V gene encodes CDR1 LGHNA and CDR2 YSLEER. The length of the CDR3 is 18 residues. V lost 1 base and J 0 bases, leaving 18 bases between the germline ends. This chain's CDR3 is CASSQVRDTTLPNYGYTF. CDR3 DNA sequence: TGCGCCAGCAGCCAAGTCCGGGACACTACCTTACCTAACTATGGCTACACCTTC.

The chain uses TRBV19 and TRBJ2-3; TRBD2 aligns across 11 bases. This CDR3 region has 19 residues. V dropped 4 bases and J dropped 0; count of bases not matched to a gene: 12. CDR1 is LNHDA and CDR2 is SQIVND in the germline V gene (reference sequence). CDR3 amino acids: CASSTAPSGGNPSTDTQYF. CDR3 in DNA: TGTGCCAGTAGTACCGCCCCTAGCGGGGGGAACCCTAGCACAGATACGCAGTATTTT.

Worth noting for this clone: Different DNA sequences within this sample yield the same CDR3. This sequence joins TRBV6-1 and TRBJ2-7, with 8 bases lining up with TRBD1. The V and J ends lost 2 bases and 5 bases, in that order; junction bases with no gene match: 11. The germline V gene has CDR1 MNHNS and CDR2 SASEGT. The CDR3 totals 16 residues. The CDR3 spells CASSETGARGQNEQYF. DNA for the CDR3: TGTGCCAGCAGTGAAACGGGGGCCAGGGGGCAGAACGAGCAGTACTTC.

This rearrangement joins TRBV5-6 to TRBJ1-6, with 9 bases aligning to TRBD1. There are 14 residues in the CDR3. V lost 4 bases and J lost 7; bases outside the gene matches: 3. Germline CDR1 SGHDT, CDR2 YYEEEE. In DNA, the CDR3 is TGTGCCAGCAGCCCGGACAGGGGAAATTCACCCCTCCACTTT. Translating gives CASSPDRGNSPLHF.